This T cell receptor beta chain was sequenced during a study of glioma-infiltrating T cells. Amplification of TCR alpha and beta CDR3 regions from RNA used iRepertoire nested multiplex PCR. TCRdb re-called the multiplex PCR reads through MiXCR, storing one row per CDR3 protein. Of about 180,000 distinct CDR3 sequences in the sample, more than 35% are singletons; the top ten hold roughly 5.2%. A remark on this clonotype: Its antigen is still unknown.

This CDR3 is 17 amino acids long. Trimming shortened V by 3 bases and J by 0 bases, and 18 bases separated the two germline ends. In germline, CDR1 is SGHNT, CDR2 YYREEE (reference sequence). Overall study findings and caveats: Above-expected tissue-blood divergence occurred in all gliomas, most in low-grade ones. Only very few CDR3 sequences appeared in both tissue and blood.

Specimen: glioma tissue, nonneoplastic brain tissue, or PBMCs (not recorded which). The V call is TRBV5-4, the J call TRBJ1-1; D perhaps matches TRBD1 (5 bases). The receptor was derived from a human donor with low-grade glioma or glioblastoma, undergoing nonglioma brain surgery, or in good health (not recorded which). CDR3 coding DNA: TGTGCCAGCAGCTCTGGGGGGGTTCACGGAGTGAACACTGAAGCTTTCTTT. Translated, it gives CASSSGGVHGVNTEAFF.